This TCR beta chain emerged from a study of human T cells and chemical hapten exposure. Via MiXCR, TCRdb re-called the RACE reads, giving one row per CDR3 protein. The table shows 80,000 to 95,000 distinct CDR3 sequences, with approximately 10% occurring only once. This CDR3 is 14 amino acids long. CDR1 and CDR2 from the germline V gene are MGHRA and YSYEKL. Trimming took off 1 base at V and 1 base at J, with 8 bases between the two ends. Time point reported: patch test 2, 6 weeks after DPC sensitization. The treatment denotes: therapeutic diphenylcyclopropenone sensitization with weekly scalp DPC. Venepuncture was done earlier than the placement of each patch test.

The sequencing here drew on whole blood, taken in connection with sensitization to the hapten diphenylcyclopropenone (DPC). The receptor was derived from a young man with alopecia areata. Some clones in this sample may be carry-over from other donors' samples. The genes are TRBV4-1 and TRBJ2-7, with D maybe TRBD1 (6 bases). CDR3 in DNA: TGCGCCAGCAGCCAAGTGAGGGGGTCCTACGAGCAGTACTTC. Translating it yields CASSQVRGSYEQYF.